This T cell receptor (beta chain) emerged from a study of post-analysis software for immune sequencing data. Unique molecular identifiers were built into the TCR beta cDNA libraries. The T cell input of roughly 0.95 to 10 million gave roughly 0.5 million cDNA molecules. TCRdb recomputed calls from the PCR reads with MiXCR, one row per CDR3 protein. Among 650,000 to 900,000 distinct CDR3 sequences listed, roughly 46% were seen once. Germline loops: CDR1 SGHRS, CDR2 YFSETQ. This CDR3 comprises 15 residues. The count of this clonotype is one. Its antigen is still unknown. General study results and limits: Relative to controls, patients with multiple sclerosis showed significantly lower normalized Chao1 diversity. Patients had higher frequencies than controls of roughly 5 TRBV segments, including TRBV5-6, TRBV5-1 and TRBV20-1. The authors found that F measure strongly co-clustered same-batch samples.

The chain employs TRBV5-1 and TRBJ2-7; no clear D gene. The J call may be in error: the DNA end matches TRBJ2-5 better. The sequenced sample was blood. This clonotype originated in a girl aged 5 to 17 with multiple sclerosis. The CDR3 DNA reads TGCGCCAGCAGCGCTGAGACGGAGTTCCAAGAGACCCAGTACTTC. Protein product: CASSAETEFQETQYF.